The 21 T cell receptor beta chains presented below share a single source sample, sequenced in a study of neurological immune-mediated disorders. TCRdb reanalysed the 5' RACE reads using MiXCR and keeps one entry per CDR3 protein. The top ten clones hold around a quarter of a sample with over 45,000 distinct CDR3 sequences, 25% of them seen once. Material: PBMCs. Receptors were obtained from a woman aged 70-85 years in good health.

In its sample, this clonotype was seen many times. The V and J genes are TRBV7-9 and TRBJ2-3; TRBD2 aligns across 16 bases. CDR3 length: 19 residues. From germline, CDR1 is SEHNR and CDR2 FQNEAQ (reference sequence). V lost 5 bases, J lost 5 bases, and 13 bases stayed unmatched. CDR3 sequence: CASSPRGGLAGGVRDTQYF. The CDR3 DNA is TGTGCCAGCAGCCCGCGAGGGGGACTAGCGGGAGGGGTTAGAGATACGCAGTATTTT. Full variable domain (remainder filled in from reference TRBV7-9 and TRBJ2-3): DTGVSQNPRHKITKRGQNVTFRCDPISEHNRLYWYRQTLGQGPEFLTYFQNEAQLEKSRLLSDRFSAERPKGSFSTLEIQRTEQGDSAMYLCASSPRGGLAGGVRDTQYFGPGTRLTVL.

CDR3 loop: CASSAISGRAFHEQYF. As DNA, the CDR3 is TGCGCCAGCAGCGCGATTAGCGGGAGGGCCTTCCACGAGCAGTACTTC. The rearrangement joins TRBV5-1 to TRBJ2-7, with 11 bases identical to TRBD2. CDR1 SGHRS and CDR2 YFSETQ come from the germline V gene. This CDR3 has 16 amino acids. V lost 4 bases to trimming and J lost 5 bases; unmatched junction nucleotides: 11. Filled out from reference TRBV5-1 and TRBJ2-7, the complete variable domain reads KAGVTQTPRYLIKTRGQQVTLSCSPISGHRSVSWYQQTPGQGLQFLFEYFSETQRNKGNFPGRFSGRQFSNSRSEMNVSTLELGDSALYLCASSAISGRAFHEQYFGPGTRLTVT.

The chain uses TRBV5-1 and TRBJ1-2; 7 bases map to TRBD1. Germline V gene sequence: CDR1 SGHRS, CDR2 YFSETQ. CDR3 length: 13 amino acids. J lost 5 bases, V lost 7 bases, and 8 bases had no gene match. CDR3 region: CASGATGVYGYTF. The CDR3 region has the DNA TGCGCCAGCGGGGCTACAGGGGTGTATGGCTACACCTTC.

The V gene is TRBV5-6, the J gene TRBJ2-1; D might be TRBD1 (5 bases). Germline loops: CDR1 SGHDT, CDR2 YYEEEE. The CDR3 length is 13 residues. V was clipped by 3 bases and J by 5 bases, with 9 bases between them. This chain's CDR3 is CASSSSGNNEQFF. CDR3 DNA: TGTGCCAGCAGCTCGTCAGGGAACAATGAGCAGTTCTTC.

This clonotype occurred once. The chain is built from TRBV7-9 and TRBJ2-1, with D perhaps TRBD1 or TRBD2 (5 bases each). Germline CDR1 SEHNR, CDR2 FQNEAQ (reference sequence). There are 15 residues in the CDR3. Trimming removed 3 bases from V and 7 bases from J, with 16 bases in between. The CDR3 region has the DNA TGTGCCAGCAGCTTTCCCCTGGGGGACCGTAATGAGCAGTTCTTC. Translation: CASSFPLGDRNEQFF. Combining the CDR3 with reference TRBV7-9 and TRBJ2-1 gives the whole variable domain DTGVSQNPRHKITKRGQNVTFRCDPISEHNRLYWYRQTLGQGPEFLTYFQNEAQLEKSRLLSDRFSAERPKGSFSTLEIQRTEQGDSAMYLCASSFPLGDRNEQFFGPGTRLTVL.

This clonotype has at least ten counts. The J gene is TRBJ2-5, the V gene TRBV7-2; D might be TRBD1 or TRBD2, each matching 5 bases. The ends were cut back, 6 bases at V and 5 bases at J, with 10 bases in the middle. The CDR3 loop spans 12 amino acids. Germline values: CDR1 SGHTA, CDR2 FQGNSA. CDR3 sequence: CASSFWGETQYF. The DNA for the CDR3 is TGTGCCAGCAGTTTCTGGGGGGAGACCCAGTACTTC.

The chain employs TRBV18 and TRBJ2-6; possibly TRBD1 for D (6 bases). The length of the CDR3 is 16 residues. Trimming took 5 bases from V and 4 from J, leaving 15 bases between them. Per germline, CDR1 KGHSH and CDR2 LQKENI. The CDR3 here is CASSWTVVEGANVLTF. CDR3 in DNA: TGTGCCAGCTCATGGACAGTAGTGGAAGGGGCCAACGTCCTGACTTTC.

CDR3 in amino acids: CASSWGAFNYGYTF. The DNA for the CDR3 is TGTGCCAGCAGCTGGGGCGCGTTCAACTATGGCTACACCTTC. This chain connects TRBV5-5 to TRBJ1-2; the D gene is possibly TRBD1 (5 bases). Germline assignment: CDR1 SGHKS and CDR2 YYEKEE (reference sequence). Trimming shortened V by 3 bases and J by 2 bases, and 11 bases separated the two germline ends. This CDR3 contains 14 residues.

The sample holds many counts of this clonotype. V and J are TRBV20-1 and TRBJ2-1, with 11 bases lining up with TRBD2. Losses at the gene ends were 1 base for V and 3 bases for J; bases not matched to a gene: 8. The CDR3 is made up of 17 amino acids. Germline loops: CDR1 DFQATT, CDR2 SNEGSKA (reference sequence). This CDR3 reads CSARVGLAGGSYNEQFF. CDR3 nucleotide sequence: TGCAGTGCTAGAGTGGGGCTAGCGGGAGGTAGCTACAATGAGCAGTTCTTC.

This clonotype has ten or more counts. The chain recombines TRBV6-6 with TRBJ2-2; D unclear. V lost 6 bases and J lost 6, with 8 bases in between. The CDR3 is 12 residues long. Germline V gene sequence: CDR1 MNHNY, CDR2 SVGAGI (reference sequence). DNA for the CDR3: TGTGCCAGCAGCCTCCCTTCCGGGGAGCTGTTTTTT. Translated, it gives CASSLPSGELFF.

This clonotype was recorded at least ten times. The V and J genes are TRBV11-1 and TRBJ1-5; D is undetermined. Germline CDR1 and CDR2: SGHAT and FQDESV (reference sequence). Trimming cost V 5 bases and J 5 bases, with 10 bases left between them. There are 13 residues in the CDR3. The DNA of the CDR3 is TGTGCCAGCAGCGTGGGCCTTGATCAGCCCCAGCATTTT. Amino acids: CASSVGLDQPQHF.

This clonotype was counted ten times or more. V and J are TRBV18 and TRBJ2-2; D gene uncertain. Germline V gives CDR1 KGHSH, CDR2 LQKENI. V was cut by 3 bases and J by 5 bases, with 1 base left in between. The CDR3 totals 11 residues. This CDR3 reads CASSPTGELFF. The CDR3 region has the DNA TGTGCCAGCTCACCGACCGGGGAGCTGTTTTTT.

There are many counts of this clonotype. The chain links TRBV5-4 to TRBJ2-2; the D gene is possibly TRBD2 (5 bases). The germline V and J ends were trimmed by 0 bases and 1 base, with 7 bases remaining between them. Per germline, CDR1 SGHNT and CDR2 YYREEE (reference sequence). This CDR3 is 15 amino acids long. The CDR3 loop reads CASSLAAGNTGELFF. The DNA for the CDR3 is TGTGCCAGCAGCTTGGCCGCGGGGAACACCGGGGAGCTGTTTTTT.

This clonotype was counted only a few times. The chain is built from TRBV3-1 and TRBJ2-1, with D tentatively TRBD2 (7 bases). The CDR3 is 16 residues long. Per the germline V gene, CDR1 is LGHDT and CDR2 is YNNKEL (reference sequence). V lost 2 bases to trimming and J lost 4 bases, with 15 bases between them. Here the CDR3 reads CASSQRGAAQYNEQFF. For the CDR3, the DNA is TGTGCCAGCAGCCAACGGGGGGCAGCGCAGTACAATGAGCAGTTCTTC.

This clonotype was recorded at least ten times. V and J are TRBV29-1 and TRBJ2-1; 8 positions agree with TRBD1. With 8 bases clipped from V and 8 bases from J, the junction kept 5 bases outside the gene matches. The CDR3 length is 11 residues. The V gene's germline CDR1 is SQVTM and CDR2 ANQGSEA. CDR3 sequence (DNA): TGCAGCCAGATACAGGGGGATGAGCAGTTCTTC. It translates to CSQIQGDEQFF.

In its sample, this clonotype was seen many times. The chain couples TRBV7-2 to TRBJ2-5, with D unclear. The CDR3 is 14 amino acids. V lost 4 bases to trimming and J lost 4 bases, with 13 bases between them. Germline V gene sequence: CDR1 SGHTA, CDR2 FQGNSA. CDR3 sequence: CASSSPYPPETQYF. DNA for the CDR3: TGTGCCAGCAGCTCCCCCTACCCACCAGAGACCCAGTACTTC.

The table lists this clonotype with many counts. The chain is built from TRBV20-1 and TRBJ2-1; 11 bases are a match to TRBD2. Germline V CDR1 and CDR2: DFQATT, SNEGSKA (reference sequence). The CDR3 has 16 residues. V lost 4 bases, J lost 8 bases, and 13 bases stayed unmatched. This CDR3 reads CSATGRRSSGRYEQFF. The CDR3 nucleotides read TGCAGTGCTACAGGGAGACGGTCTAGCGGGAGGTATGAGCAGTTCTTC.

This clonotype was recorded at least ten times. This chain uses TRBV20-1 with TRBJ2-5; perhaps TRBD2 as D (5 bases). The germline V and J ends were trimmed by 4 bases and 1 base, with 10 bases remaining between them. The CDR3 extends over 13 amino acids. Germline V gene lookup returns CDR1 DFQATT and CDR2 SNEGSKA (reference sequence). The CDR3 reads CSAKAAAQETQYF. The CDR3 coding sequence is TGCAGTGCTAAAGCGGCCGCCCAAGAGACCCAGTACTTC.

This clonotype was seen many times. The chain carries TRBV20-1 and TRBJ2-4, with D perhaps matching TRBD1 (6 bases). CDR1 and CDR2 from the germline V gene are DFQATT and SNEGSKA (reference sequence). This CDR3 region has 15 residues. Trimming left V 0 bases short and J 6 bases short, with 15 bases between. CDR3 residues: CSARDSGRGRNIQYF. Written as DNA, the CDR3 is TGCAGTGCTAGAGATTCTGGCAGGGGCCGAAACATTCAGTACTTC.

This clonotype was recorded many times. The gene calls are TRBV5-1 and TRBJ2-5; 8 bases line up with TRBD2. The CDR3 covers 14 residues. The J segment lost 2 bases and the V segment lost 4 bases, leaving 4 bases of the junction unmatched. Germline CDR1 is SGHRS and CDR2 is YFSETQ. The chain's CDR3 is CASSLSGTQETQYF. CDR3 bases: TGCGCCAGCAGCCTTAGCGGGACGCAAGAGACCCAGTACTTC.

In its sample, this clonotype was seen many times. The genes are TRBV9 and TRBJ2-6; 7 nucleotides agree with TRBD1. The CDR3 has 15 amino acids. The V and J ends lost 3 bases and 2 bases, in that order; junction bases with no gene match: 2. Germline lookup yields CDR1 SGDLS and CDR2 YYNGEE. The CDR3 bases are TGTGCCAGCAGCGCGCAGGGGGCTGGGGCCAACGTCCTGACTTTC. It yields the protein CASSAQGAGANVLTF.